This T cell receptor (beta chain) was found in a study of CD4 T cells in relation to SARS-CoV-2 and coronaviruses. In regard to this clone: What it recognizes is unknown.

The germline V gene has CDR1 SNHLY and CDR2 FYNNEI. Losses at the gene ends were 0 bases for V and 7 bases for J; bases not matched to a gene: 8. The CDR3 runs to 16 residues. Unexposed donor CD4+ T cells date from 2011-2018, before the COVID-19 pandemic. CD4+ T cells were isolated from the cells after more than 8 days of culture. Some clones are missing from TCRdb's copy, which holds only in-frame ones; the method was immunoSEQ multiplex PCR. Of about 22,000 clones in the sample, over 65% are singletons; the top ten hold approximately 11%. The sequenced sample was CD4+ T cells from PBMCs, cultured in vitro. This TCR derives from a human donor in good health. The V call is TRBV2, the J call TRBJ1-4, with 7 bases that match TRBD1. The CDR3 loop reads CASSEAKPGGAEKLFF. As DNA, the CDR3 is TGTGCCAGCAGTGAAGCGAAGCCAGGGGGTGCTGAAAAACTGTTTTTT.